The rows below give T cell receptor beta chains drawn from one sample of a study of blood T cell repertoires in COVID-19. This table comes from immunoSEQ multiplex PCR, and its TCRdb copy is limited to in-frame clones, with some not included. The data contain a few hundred thousand clones, 86% of them singletons. The sequencing input was peripheral blood. The receptors stem from a woman aged 50 to 60 with COVID-19, enrolled during active disease. CDR3s include the opening cysteine and the closing phenylalanine or tryptophan. The D gene is left open where the match is weak. Rows may omit the clone size; those that give it use once, few, many or a size class.

cdr3_nt cdr3_aa j_call v_call d_call clone_size
TGTGCCAGCAGCGTAAGGGGGGGTGAGCAGTACTTC CASSVRGGEQYF TRBJ2-7 TRBV27 - few
TGCGCCAGCAGTCCTAAGGACAGGGGTGATGAAAAACTGTTTTTT CASSPKDRGDEKLFF TRBJ1-4 TRBV10-2 TRBD1 -
TGTGCCAGTAGTATCGACGGCAGGGGTTCCACTGAAGCTTTCTTT CASSIDGRGSTEAFF TRBJ1-1 TRBV19 - -
TGTGCCAGCAAGAAGACAGGGGGCGCGAAAAATTACCACGAGCAGTACTTC CASKKTGGAKNYHEQYF TRBJ2-7 TRBV27 TRBD1 -
TGTGCCAGCAGTTTACTGGGGACAGCCTATGGCTACACCTTC CASSLLGTAYGYTF TRBJ1-2 TRBV27 TRBD1 -
TGTGCCAGCAGCTTAACCGGGACAGGGAATTCACCCCTCCACTTT CASSLTGTGNSPLHF TRBJ1-6 TRBV7-3 TRBD1 once
TGTGCCAGCAGCCAGACAGACAATTTAATCTACGAGCAGTACTTC CASSQTDNLIYEQYF TRBJ2-7 TRBV7-8 - -
TGCGCCAGCAGCTCTGGTCGTCTGAGGAGTAATGCAAGCACCGGGGAGCTGTTTTTT CASSSGRLRSNASTGELFF TRBJ2-2 TRBV5-1 - -
TGTGCCAGCAGCGTCAACAGGGGGCTGGGCGGGGAGCTGTTTTTT CASSVNRGLGGELFF TRBJ2-2 TRBV7-8 TRBD1 -
TGCAGCGTTGTGCTACCCAATGAGCAGTTCTTC CSVVLPNEQFF TRBJ2-1 TRBV29-1 - -
TGTGCCAGCGGACCCAGGGCTCGCTCTTCGAAAAACATTCAGTACTTC CASGPRARSSKNIQYF TRBJ2-4 TRBV28 - -
TGTGCCAGCGGTTCGGACAGGGGGAACACAGATACGCAGTATTTT CASGSDRGNTDTQYF TRBJ2-3 TRBV21-1 - -
TGTGCCACCAGCAGAGGGGGAGGGCTCACAGATACGCAGTATTTT CATSRGGGLTDTQYF TRBJ2-3 TRBV15 TRBD2 once
TGTGCCAGCAGCGTAGCAGCGGGGGGGCGAACAGATACGCAGTATTTT CASSVAAGGRTDTQYF TRBJ2-3 TRBV9 TRBD2 -
TGTGCCAGCAGCTTCCGGACTAGCGGGGGGGTCTCTACAGATACGCAGTATTTT CASSFRTSGGVSTDTQYF TRBJ2-3 TRBV7-2 TRBD2 -
TGTGCCATCAGCAGGAGCGGGGGGGCCGAGAATGAGCAGTTCTTC CAISRSGGAENEQFF TRBJ2-1 TRBV10-3 TRBD2 -
TGTGCCAGCAGCTGGAGGACAGGCGGCAATCAGCCCCAGCATTTT CASSWRTGGNQPQHF TRBJ1-5 TRBV5-6 TRBD1 -
TGTGCCACCAGTGATTCCAACAGGTTCACAGATACGCAGTATTTT CATSDSNRFTDTQYF TRBJ2-3 TRBV24-1 - -
TGCAGCGGTGGACAGGGAAACACCATATATTTT CSGGQGNTIYF TRBJ1-3 TRBV29-1 - -
TGTGCCAGCAGCCGTAGCGGGGGTCTGAACACCGGGGAGCTGTTTTTT CASSRSGGLNTGELFF TRBJ2-2 TRBV7-2 TRBD2 -
TGTGCCAGTAGTGGTCCCGGGACAGGATTCTATGGCTACACCTTC CASSGPGTGFYGYTF TRBJ1-2 TRBV19 TRBD1 -
TGTGCCAGCAGCTTAGAGGCCGCAGGGGTTGGCGGCTACACCTTC CASSLEAAGVGGYTF TRBJ1-2 TRBV7-9 - once
TGTGCCAGTTTCCCCCCGATTGGGGCAGTGAACACTGAAGCTTTCTTT CASFPPIGAVNTEAFF TRBJ1-1 TRBV19 - once
TGTGCCAGCAGGCAGACAGCATACAATGAGCAGTTCTTC CASRQTAYNEQFF TRBJ2-1 TRBV6-5 - -
TGTGCCAGCAGCCCTCGCCCGGGACTCCTCACAGATACGCAGTATTTT CASSPRPGLLTDTQYF TRBJ2-3 TRBV9 - -
TGTGCCAGCTCACGATACACGGACTTAGTAGGAACAGATACGCAGTATTTT CASSRYTDLVGTDTQYF TRBJ2-3 TRBV18 - -
TGCGCCAGCAGCTCATCCGGGACACAGAGGCCCAATGAGCAGTTCTTC CASSSSGTQRPNEQFF TRBJ2-1 TRBV5-1 - -
TGTGCCAGCAGTCCCAGGGGAACTGAAGCTTTCTTT CASSPRGTEAFF TRBJ1-1 TRBV2 - once
TGCAGCGTTGAAGGACAGGTTAGCACAGATACGCAGTATTTT CSVEGQVSTDTQYF TRBJ2-3 TRBV29-1 - -
TGTGCCAGCAGTCGTCCGGGACTAGCGGGGGGATCGACCGGGGAGCTGTTTTTT CASSRPGLAGGSTGELFF TRBJ2-2 TRBV6-6 TRBD2 -
TGCAGTGCTAGTAGAGGGAACACCATATATTTT CSASRGNTIYF TRBJ1-3 TRBV20-1 - -
TGTGCCAGCAGTGTCCAAATTAGCGCCTACGAGCAGTACTTC CASSVQISAYEQYF TRBJ2-7 TRBV27 - -
TGTGCCAGCAGCTCCACTAGCGGGGGACAGTTCTTC CASSSTSGGQFF TRBJ2-1 TRBV7-3 TRBD2 few
TGTGCCAGCAGCAAAATCGAGGGACTAGCGGACTTCCCTCGTTCCTACAATGAGCAGTTCTTC CASSKIEGLADFPRSYNEQFF TRBJ2-1 TRBV14 TRBD2 -
TGTGCCAGCTCACCCCTCGGGACAGGGGGCTCTGGGGCCAACGTCCTGACTTTC CASSPLGTGGSGANVLTF TRBJ2-6 TRBV18 TRBD1 few
TGTGCCATCAGTGAGCAGGGGAGTAGGACTGAAGCTTTCTTT CAISEQGSRTEAFF TRBJ1-1 TRBV10-3 - -
TGTGCCAGTAGTATCCGGACAGGGCCTCAGCCCCAGCATTTT CASSIRTGPQPQHF TRBJ1-5 TRBV19 TRBD1 -
TGTGCCAGCAGCACGGGACAGGGGAGCGGAACCGGGGAGCTGTTTTTT CASSTGQGSGTGELFF TRBJ2-2 TRBV12-1 - -
TGTGCCAGCGGGACAGGAATGAACACTGAAGCTTTCTTT CASGTGMNTEAFF TRBJ1-1 TRBV9 TRBD1 -